This entry lists 2 T cell receptor beta chains sequenced from one sample in a study of cytomegalovirus exposure and HLA in healthy donors. It was with 60 Vbeta and 13 Jbeta primers that the PCR ran. Profiling relied on immunoSEQ multiplex PCR, and the TCRdb table lists in-frame clones only, not all of them. The profile shows around 94,000 clones, over 60% of them singletons. The material sequenced was PBMCs. These receptors came from a young man in good health and CMV-seronegative.

The chain carries TRBV6-1 and TRBJ2-7; 7 bases map to TRBD1. Per germline, CDR1 MNHNS and CDR2 SASEGT. With V trimmed by 1 base and J by 0 bases, 0 bases remained unmatched. There are 14 residues in the CDR3. The DNA of the CDR3 is TGTGCCAGCAGTGAAGGGGACAGCTCCTACGAGCAGTACTTC. This translates into CASSEGDSSYEQYF.

On this clone: The final CDR3 position lacks the conserved phenylalanine or tryptophan, pointing to a likely read error. The chain has TRBV7-6 and TRBJ2-7; the match to TRBD1 covers 9 bases. Germline V gene lookup returns CDR1 SGHVS and CDR2 FNYEAQ. The CDR3 totals 15 residues. The V gene end was trimmed by 4 bases and the J gene end by 1 base; junction bases not matched to a gene: 5. This chain's CDR3 is CASSSAGTGSYEQYL. In DNA, the CDR3 is TGTGCCAGCAGCTCAGCCGGGACAGGGTCCTACGAGCAGTACCTC.